This T cell receptor beta chain appears in the sequencing data of a study of blood T cell repertoires in COVID-19. The overall study: COVID-19 samples, acute and convalescent, were from the United States, Italy and Spain.

The table came from immunoSEQ multiplex PCR; TCRdb's copy has only in-frame clones and leaves some out. The sample consists of about 100,000 clones, 69% of them appearing once. This clone showed up just a few times. V lost 1 base to trimming and J lost 4 bases; unmatched junction nucleotides: 5. This CDR3 has 15 residues. Germline CDR1 is LGHDT and CDR2 is YNNKEL (reference sequence). The V call is TRBV3-1 (or the pseudogene TRBV3-2), the J call TRBJ2-7, with 9 bases aligning to TRBD2. This sequence originates from a man older than 75 with acute or convalescent COVID-19. Specimen: peripheral blood. The DNA of the CDR3 is TGTGCCAGCAGCCAAGTCCCGGGACTAGCTTACGAGCAGTACTTC. Protein product: CASSQVPGLAYEQYF.